The next 16 T cell receptor beta chains were all read from a single sample in a study of blood T cell repertoires in COVID-19 (dated by TCRdb to about 2020). Receptors were amplified or captured by the immunoSEQ multiplex PCR assay. The table was pulled from immuneACCESS by TCRdb, which kept in-frame rearrangements only. Such tables lose some clones; where checked, under half of the loss comes from unresolved V genes, and the rest has no known cause. The sample table lists 150,000 to 200,000 clones, about 72% of them with a count of one. The ten most abundant clones make up 17% of the sample. Source material: PBMCs or T cells enriched from blood (not recorded which). The receptors were sampled from a woman in her fifties or sixties who had recovered from COVID-19.

V usage is TRBV5-5 and J usage is TRBJ2-1, with TRBD2 matching over 13 bases. This CDR3 contains 18 residues. V was clipped by 4 bases and J by 0 bases; unmatched bases: 7. Germline V lookup: CDR1 SGHKS, CDR2 YYEKEE (reference sequence). CDR3: CASSMGLAGTSSYNEQFF. Written as DNA, the CDR3 is TGTGCCAGCAGCATGGGACTAGCGGGAACGAGCTCCTACAATGAGCAGTTCTTC.

The chain carries TRBV5-1 and TRBJ2-2; 10 bases align to TRBD2. Germline V gene data show CDR1 as SGHRS and CDR2 as YFSETQ. The CDR3 covers 16 residues. With 4 bases clipped from V and 0 bases from J, the junction kept 3 bases outside the gene matches. The CDR3 DNA is TGCGCCAGCAGCAAGGGACTAGCGACGAACACCGGGGAGCTGTTTTTT. Translated: CASSKGLATNTGELFF.

This sequence joins TRBV12-3 or TRBV12-4 and TRBJ2-5; D remains unclear. The CDR3 is made up of 13 amino acids. V lost 2 bases and J lost 2, with 6 bases in between. As DNA, the CDR3 is TGTGCCAGCAGTTTAACTCAACAAGAGACCCAGTACTTC. It specifies CASSLTQQETQYF.

The gene calls are TRBV7-8 and TRBJ1-4, with 9 nucleotides matching TRBD1. The J segment lost 5 bases and the V segment lost 5 bases, leaving 6 bases of the junction unmatched. Germline V lookup: CDR1 SGHVS, CDR2 FQNEAQ. CDR3 length: 15 residues. Here the CDR3 DNA reads TGTGCCAGCAGCAAAGGACAGGGGCGGAATGAAAAACTGTTTTTT. Its translation is CASSKGQGRNEKLFF.

The J gene is TRBJ1-1, the V gene TRBV23-1, with D hard to call. TRBV23-1 is an ORF for which the function is uncertain. The V and J ends lost 10 bases and 5 bases respectively, with 17 bases between them. The CDR3 contains 13 residues. CDR3 protein: CAKRRGVFTEAFF. The CDR3 DNA follows: TGCGCCAAGCGGCGTGGGGTCTTTACTGAAGCTTTCTTT.

This chain joins TRBV4-1 and TRBJ2-7, with TRBD2 matching 13 bases. The germline CDR1 and CDR2 sequences are MGHRA and YSYEKL. The CDR3 spans 15 residues. V trimming: 7 bases; J trimming: 4 bases; junction bases outside the gene matches: 7. The CDR3 region is CASTKGLAGSYEQYF. For the CDR3, the DNA is TGCGCCAGCACCAAGGGACTAGCGGGATCTTACGAGCAGTACTTC.

This clone showed up just once. The chain carries TRBV18 and TRBJ1-4; 11 bases map to TRBD1. This CDR3 has 19 amino acids. The J segment lost 5 bases and the V segment lost 6 bases, leaving 17 bases of the junction unmatched. Germline loops: CDR1 KGHSH, CDR2 LQKENI. CDR3 amino acids: CASSPQSIGQGAGNEKLFF. In DNA form, the CDR3 reads TGTGCCAGCTCCCCCCAATCCATCGGACAGGGGGCAGGGAATGAAAAACTGTTTTTT.

The sample holds many counts of this clone. V is TRBV5-1 and J is TRBJ2-3; D may be TRBD1 (5 bases). The germline V gene has CDR1 SGHRS and CDR2 YFSETQ. The CDR3 is 12 residues long. V was trimmed by 0 bases and J by 10 bases, leaving 9 bases between them. For the CDR3, the DNA is TGCGCCAGCAGCTTGGGGCAGGGATCGCAGTATTTT. It translates to CASSLGQGSQYF.

The chain employs TRBV5-4 and TRBJ1-1; 8 bases match TRBD1. Trimming took 5 bases from V and 5 from J; bases not matched to a gene: 8. This CDR3 comprises 14 residues. Germline CDR1 and CDR2: SGHNT and YYREEE (reference sequence). The CDR3, as DNA: TGTGCCAGCAGAGATGGACAGGGTAGGACTGAAGCTTTCTTT. The encoded protein is CASRDGQGRTEAFF.

This sequence joins TRBV19 and TRBJ1-5; 8 bases line up with TRBD1. Per germline, CDR1 LNHDA and CDR2 SQIVND (reference sequence). The trim removed 5 bases at V and 2 bases at J, leaving 8 bases unmatched. CDR3 length: 16 amino acids. CDR3 sequence reads: CASSPFGQGGNQPQHF. In nucleotides, the CDR3 is TGTGCCAGTAGTCCGTTTGGACAGGGCGGCAATCAGCCCCAGCATTTT.

The count of this clone is one. This rearrangement joins TRBV3-1 (or the pseudogene TRBV3-2) to TRBJ2-7, with 7 bases aligning to TRBD2. This CDR3 comprises 15 residues. The V and J ends lost 2 bases and 3 bases, in that order; junction bases with no gene match: 7. Germline CDR1 and CDR2: LGHDT and YNNKEL (reference sequence). The CDR3 nucleotides read TGTGCCAGCAGCCAACCCGCGGGGGTGGGCTACGAGCAGTACTTC. Translated, it gives CASSQPAGVGYEQYF.

V is TRBV30 and J is TRBJ1-5; the D is unclear. This CDR3 has 13 amino acids. V lost 0 bases and J lost 2, with 5 bases in between. Germline CDR1 and CDR2: GTSNPN and SVGIG (reference sequence). The CDR3 sequence is CAWSVAGNQPQHF. The CDR3 DNA reads as TGTGCCTGGAGTGTAGCCGGCAATCAGCCCCAGCATTTT.

V and J are TRBV29-1 and TRBJ2-3, with a weak D call TRBD1 (6 bases). The CDR3 extends over 11 amino acids. Per the germline V gene, CDR1 is SQVTM and CDR2 is ANQGSEA. V was clipped by 7 bases and J by 5 bases, with 10 bases between them. The CDR3 coding sequence is TGCAGCGGCTTCAGGGGAGATACGCAGTATTTT. Translating gives CSGFRGDTQYF.

This chain uses TRBV9 with TRBJ2-1; unclear D gene. The ends were cut back, 0 bases at V and 0 bases at J, with 10 bases in the middle. Germline CDR1 is SGDLS and CDR2 is YYNGEE. The length of the CDR3 is 16 residues. CDR3 loop: CASSVAGALSYNEQFF. The CDR3 bases are TGTGCCAGCAGCGTAGCTGGAGCTCTCTCCTACAATGAGCAGTTCTTC.

V is TRBV27 and J is TRBJ2-7, with 11 bases fitting TRBD2. The J segment lost 1 base and the V segment lost 5 bases, leaving 10 bases of the junction unmatched. Germline V lookup: CDR1 MNHEY, CDR2 SMNVEV (reference sequence). The CDR3 totals 17 residues. The CDR3 reads CASSTKETSGTSYEQYF. The CDR3 DNA sequence: TGTGCCAGCAGTACGAAAGAGACTAGCGGGACTTCCTACGAGCAGTACTTC.

This rearrangement joins TRBV4-2 to TRBJ2-1; no definite D call. V lost 5 bases and J lost 4, with 9 bases in between. The germline gives CDR1 LGHNA, CDR2 YNFKEQ. The CDR3 consists of 13 residues. DNA for the CDR3: TGTGCCAGCAGCAAGACACTGTACAATGAGCAGTTCTTC. As protein: CASSKTLYNEQFF.